This TCR beta chain was sequenced for a study of long-term antiretroviral therapy in people with HIV. As for the study in general: The earliest samples came about a decade before the 2015 immediate-ART recommendation.

No donor had fewer than one pre-ART PBMC sample or fewer than two post-ART PBMC samples. Treatment for all HIV-infected participants took place in the United States. This CDR3 has 17 residues. CDR1 SGHTS and CDR2 YDEGEE come from the germline V gene. The trim removed 1 base at V and 0 bases at J, leaving 6 bases unmatched. With survey level as its setting, the immunoSEQ assay was v3.0. Using immunoSEQ multiplex PCR, the repertoire was profiled, and TCRdb retains in-frame clones only, with some absent. The top ten clones hold 23% of a sample with about 7,100 clones, 70% to 85% of them seen once. Whole-study findings and limits: Repertoire dominance by clones expanded before ART was seen at all time points.

Note on this clone: The antigen remains undetermined.

This specimen consisted of unsorted PBMCs, obtained 1.1 years after starting antiretroviral therapy. The origin of this receptor is a man aged 35-49 years with HIV. The chain uses TRBV5-8 and TRBJ1-5, with 8 bases fitting TRBD1. CDR3: CASSLRTGYHSNQPQHF. The CDR3, as DNA: TGTGCCAGCAGCTTGAGGACAGGGTATCATAGCAATCAGCCCCAGCATTTT. The variable domain in full, completed from reference TRBV5-8 and TRBJ1-5, reads EAGVTQSPTHLIKTRGQQATLRCSPISGHTSVYWYQQALGLGLQFLLWYDEGEERNRGNFPPRFSGRQFPNYSSELNVNALELEDSALYLCASSLRTGYHSNQPQHFGDGTRLSIL.